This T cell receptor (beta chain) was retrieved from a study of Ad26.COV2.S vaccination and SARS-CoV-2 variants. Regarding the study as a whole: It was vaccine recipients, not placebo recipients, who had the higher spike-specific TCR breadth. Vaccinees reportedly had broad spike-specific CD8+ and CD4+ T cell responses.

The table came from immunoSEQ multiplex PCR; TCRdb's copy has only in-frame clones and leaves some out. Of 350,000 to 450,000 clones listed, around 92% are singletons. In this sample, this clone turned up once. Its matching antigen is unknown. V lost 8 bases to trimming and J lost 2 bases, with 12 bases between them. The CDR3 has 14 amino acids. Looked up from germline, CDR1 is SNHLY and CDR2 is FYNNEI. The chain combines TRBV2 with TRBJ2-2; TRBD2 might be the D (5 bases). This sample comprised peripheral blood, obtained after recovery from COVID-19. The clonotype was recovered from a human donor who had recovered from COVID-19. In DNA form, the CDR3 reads TGTGCCAGCTTCGTAGCGTTTAACACCGGGGAGCTGTTTTTT. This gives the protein CASFVAFNTGELFF.